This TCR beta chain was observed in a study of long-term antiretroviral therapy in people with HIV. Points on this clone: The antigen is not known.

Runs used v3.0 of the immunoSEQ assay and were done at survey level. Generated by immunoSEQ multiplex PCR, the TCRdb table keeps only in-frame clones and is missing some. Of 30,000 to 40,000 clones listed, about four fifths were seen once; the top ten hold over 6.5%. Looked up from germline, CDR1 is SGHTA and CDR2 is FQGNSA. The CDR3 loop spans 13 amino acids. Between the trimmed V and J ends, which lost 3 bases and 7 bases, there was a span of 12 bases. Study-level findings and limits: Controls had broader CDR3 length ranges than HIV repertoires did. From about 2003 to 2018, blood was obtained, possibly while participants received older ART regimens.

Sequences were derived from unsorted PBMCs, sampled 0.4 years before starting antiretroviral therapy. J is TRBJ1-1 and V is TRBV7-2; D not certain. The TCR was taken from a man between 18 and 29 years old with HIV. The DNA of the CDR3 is TGTGCCAGCAGCTTTGTCCCGCCTGGTGAAGCTTTCTTT. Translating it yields CASSFVPPGEAFF.